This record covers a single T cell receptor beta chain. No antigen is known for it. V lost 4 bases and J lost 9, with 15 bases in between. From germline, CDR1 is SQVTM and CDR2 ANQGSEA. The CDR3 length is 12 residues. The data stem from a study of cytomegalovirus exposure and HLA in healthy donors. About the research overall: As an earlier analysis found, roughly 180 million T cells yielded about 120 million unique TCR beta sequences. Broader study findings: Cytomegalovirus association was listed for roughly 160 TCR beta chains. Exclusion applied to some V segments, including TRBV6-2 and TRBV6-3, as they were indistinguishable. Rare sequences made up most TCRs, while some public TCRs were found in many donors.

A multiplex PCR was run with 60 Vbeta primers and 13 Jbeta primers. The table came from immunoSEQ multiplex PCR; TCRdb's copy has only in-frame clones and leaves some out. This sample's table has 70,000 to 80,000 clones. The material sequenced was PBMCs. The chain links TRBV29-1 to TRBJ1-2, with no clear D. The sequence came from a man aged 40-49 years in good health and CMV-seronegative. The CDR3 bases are TGCAGCGTTGGTGACACCCGACGAAGCTACACCTTC. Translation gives CSVGDTRRSYTF. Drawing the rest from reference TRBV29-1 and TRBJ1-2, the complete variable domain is SAVISQKPSRDICQRGTSLTIQCQVDSQVTMMFWYRQQPGQSLTLIATANQGSEATYESGFVIDKFPISRPNLTFSTLTVSNMSPEDSSIYLCSVGDTRRSYTFGSGTRLTVV.